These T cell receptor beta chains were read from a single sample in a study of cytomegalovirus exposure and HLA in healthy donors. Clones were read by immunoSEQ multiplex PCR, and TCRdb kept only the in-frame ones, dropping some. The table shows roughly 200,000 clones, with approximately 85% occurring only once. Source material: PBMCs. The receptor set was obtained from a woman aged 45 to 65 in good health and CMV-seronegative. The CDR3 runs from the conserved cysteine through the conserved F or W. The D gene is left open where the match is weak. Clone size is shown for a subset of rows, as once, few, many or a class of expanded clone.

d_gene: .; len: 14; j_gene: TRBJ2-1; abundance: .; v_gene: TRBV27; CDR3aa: CASSPLTRYNEQFF; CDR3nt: TGTGCCAGCAGTCCCTTGACTCGATACAATGAGCAGTTCTTC
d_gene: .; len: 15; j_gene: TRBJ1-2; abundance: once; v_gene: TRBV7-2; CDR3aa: CASSLYRAGEGGYTF; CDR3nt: TGTGCCAGCAGCTTATATAGGGCAGGGGAAGGGGGCTACACCTTC
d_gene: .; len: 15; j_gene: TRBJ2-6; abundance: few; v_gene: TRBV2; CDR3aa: CARTRAREGANVLTF; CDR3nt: TGTGCCAGGACTAGGGCCCGGGAGGGGGCCAACGTCCTGACTTTC
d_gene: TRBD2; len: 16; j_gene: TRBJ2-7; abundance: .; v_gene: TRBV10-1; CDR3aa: CASTLRRAGVCYEQYF; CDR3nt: TGCGCCAGTACTCTACGGAGGGCGGGGGTATGTTACGAGCAGTACTTC
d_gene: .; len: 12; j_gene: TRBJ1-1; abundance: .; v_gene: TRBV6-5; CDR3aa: CASSYVPGEAFF; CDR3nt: TGTGCCAGCAGTTACGTTCCGGGTGAAGCTTTCTTT
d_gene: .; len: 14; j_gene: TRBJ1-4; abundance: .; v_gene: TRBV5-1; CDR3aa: CASSLGQVNEKLFF; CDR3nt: TGCGCCAGCAGCTTGGGACAGGTTAATGAAAAACTGTTTTTT
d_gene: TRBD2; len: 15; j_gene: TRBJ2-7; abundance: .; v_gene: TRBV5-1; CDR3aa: CASSSRLAGDYEQYF; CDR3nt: TGCGCCAGCAGCTCGAGACTAGCGGGAGACTACGAGCAGTACTTC
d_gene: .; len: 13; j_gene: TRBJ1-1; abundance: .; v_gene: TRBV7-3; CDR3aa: CASSLGSVTEAFF; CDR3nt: TGTGCCAGCAGCCTCGGGAGCGTCACTGAAGCTTTCTTT
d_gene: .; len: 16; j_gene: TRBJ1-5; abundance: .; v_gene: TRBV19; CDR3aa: CASSIEGQGSNQPQHF; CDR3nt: TGTGCCAGTAGTATAGAAGGGCAGGGAAGCAATCAGCCCCAGCATTTT
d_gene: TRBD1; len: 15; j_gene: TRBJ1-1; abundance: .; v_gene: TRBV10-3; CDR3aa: CAIRKGQGADTEAFF; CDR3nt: TGTGCCATCAGGAAGGGACAGGGGGCGGACACTGAAGCTTTCTTT
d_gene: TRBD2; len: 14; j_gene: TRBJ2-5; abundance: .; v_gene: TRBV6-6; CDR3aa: CTSSVAGGQETQYF; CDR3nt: TGTACCAGCAGTGTAGCGGGGGGGCAAGAGACCCAGTACTTC
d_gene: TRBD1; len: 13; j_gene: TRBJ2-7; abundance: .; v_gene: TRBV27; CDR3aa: CASSGEGAVEQYF; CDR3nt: TGTGCCAGCAGTGGTGAGGGGGCCGTCGAGCAGTACTTC
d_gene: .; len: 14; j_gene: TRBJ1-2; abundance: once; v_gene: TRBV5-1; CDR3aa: CASSPTELNYGYTF; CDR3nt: TGCGCCAGCAGCCCTACCGAGTTAAACTATGGCTACACCTTC
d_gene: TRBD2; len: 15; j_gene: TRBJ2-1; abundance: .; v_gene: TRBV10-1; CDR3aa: CASSGISGTYNEQFF; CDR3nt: TGCGCCAGCAGTGGGATTAGCGGGACATACAATGAGCAGTTCTTC
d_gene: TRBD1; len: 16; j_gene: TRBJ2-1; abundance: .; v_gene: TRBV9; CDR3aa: CASSGRTGGEYNEQFF; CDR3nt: TGTGCCAGCAGCGGGAGGACAGGGGGCGAATACAATGAGCAGTTCTTC
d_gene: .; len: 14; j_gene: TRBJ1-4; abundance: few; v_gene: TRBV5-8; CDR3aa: CASAHWGENEKLFF; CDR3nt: TGTGCCAGCGCACATTGGGGGGAAAATGAAAAACTGTTTTTT
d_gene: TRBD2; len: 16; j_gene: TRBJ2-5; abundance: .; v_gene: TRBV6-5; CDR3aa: CASSYSLLAGGETQYF; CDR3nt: TGTGCCAGCAGTTACTCGTTACTAGCGGGAGGAGAGACCCAGTACTTC
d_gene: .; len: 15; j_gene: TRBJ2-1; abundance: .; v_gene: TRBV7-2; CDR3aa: CASSFGGSSYNEQFF; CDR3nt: TGTGCCAGCAGCTTCGGGGGTTCCTCCTACAATGAGCAGTTCTTC
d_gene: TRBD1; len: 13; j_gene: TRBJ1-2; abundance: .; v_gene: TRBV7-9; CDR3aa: CASSFDRAGGYTF; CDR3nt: TGTGCCAGCAGCTTCGACAGGGCTGGAGGCTACACCTTC
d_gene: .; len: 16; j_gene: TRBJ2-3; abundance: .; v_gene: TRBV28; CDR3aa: CASPRPKTVITDTQYF; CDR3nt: TGTGCCAGCCCTCGACCCAAGACAGTCATCACAGATACGCAGTATTTT
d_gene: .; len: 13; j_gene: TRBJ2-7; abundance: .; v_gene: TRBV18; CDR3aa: CASSPSVAYEQYF; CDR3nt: TGTGCCAGCTCACCTTCTGTTGCCTACGAGCAGTACTTC
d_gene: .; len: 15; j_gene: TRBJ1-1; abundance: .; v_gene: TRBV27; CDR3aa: CASSPWQARDTEAFF; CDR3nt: TGTGCCAGCAGTCCATGGCAAGCCCGGGACACTGAAGCTTTCTTT
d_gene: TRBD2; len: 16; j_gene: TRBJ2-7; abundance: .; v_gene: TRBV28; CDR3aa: CASTLTSGRAAYEQYF; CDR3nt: TGTGCCAGCACTCTGACTAGCGGGAGGGCCGCCTACGAGCAGTACTTC
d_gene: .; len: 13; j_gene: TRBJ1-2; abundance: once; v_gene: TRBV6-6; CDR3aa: CASSPGKNYGYTF; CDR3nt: TGTGCCAGCAGTCCCGGGAAGAACTATGGCTACACCTTC
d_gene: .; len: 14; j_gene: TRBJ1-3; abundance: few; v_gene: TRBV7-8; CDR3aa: CASSLGGRGSTIYF; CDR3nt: TGTGCCAGCAGCTTAGGGGGTAGGGGCAGCACCATATATTTT
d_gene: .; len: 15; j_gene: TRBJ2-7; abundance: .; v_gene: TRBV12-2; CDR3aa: CASRLADVQGYEQYF; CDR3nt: TGTGCAAGTCGCCTAGCGGACGTACAGGGGTACGAGCAGTACTTC
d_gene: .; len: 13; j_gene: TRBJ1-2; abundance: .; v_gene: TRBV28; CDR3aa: CASRLTGDYGYTF; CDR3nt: TGTGCCAGCAGACTGACAGGCGACTATGGCTACACCTTC
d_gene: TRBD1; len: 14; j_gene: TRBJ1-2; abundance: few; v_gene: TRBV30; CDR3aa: CAWSHPGQGLGYTF; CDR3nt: TGTGCCTGGAGTCATCCGGGACAGGGTCTTGGCTACACCTTC
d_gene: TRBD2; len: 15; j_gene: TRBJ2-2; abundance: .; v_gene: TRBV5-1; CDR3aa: CASSFSGRDTGELFF; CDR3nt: TGCGCCAGCAGTTTTAGCGGGAGAGACACCGGGGAGCTGTTTTTT
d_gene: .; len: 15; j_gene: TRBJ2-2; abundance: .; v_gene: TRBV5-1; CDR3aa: CASSLTSLLTGELFF; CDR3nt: TGCGCCAGCAGCTTGACCAGTCTTCTCACCGGGGAGCTGTTTTTT
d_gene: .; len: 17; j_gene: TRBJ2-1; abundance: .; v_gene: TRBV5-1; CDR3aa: CASSLSISGGGDNEQFF; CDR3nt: TGCGCCAGCAGCTTGTCAATTAGTGGGGGAGGAGACAATGAGCAGTTCTTC
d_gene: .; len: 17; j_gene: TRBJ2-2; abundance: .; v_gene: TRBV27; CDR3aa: CASTFNPFRGVTGELFF; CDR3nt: TGTGCCAGCACCTTCAACCCCTTCCGGGGTGTGACCGGGGAGCTGTTTTTT